These 9 T cell receptor beta chains were all obtained from the same sample, sequenced in a study of T cells in Graves' hyperthyroidism and ophthalmopathy. TCR beta CDR3 regions were amplified from RNA transcripts. The HTBI primer set served for first-round RT-PCR of the TCR CDR3. TCRdb reprocessed the multiplex PCR reads via MiXCR and lists one record per CDR3 protein. The table shows approximately 520,000 distinct CDR3 sequences, with roughly 20% occurring only once. Sequencing input: blood. These receptor sequences come from a man aged 18 to 35 with Graves' hyperthyroidism.

This clonotype came up many times. The gene calls are TRBV28 and TRBJ2-7; the D call may be TRBD1 or TRBD2 (7 bases each). CDR1 is MDHEN, CDR2 SYDVKM, per germline. This CDR3 contains 14 residues. V was shortened by 7 bases and J by 5 bases, with 18 bases between the two germline ends. The CDR3 is CASTPGGAGHEQYF. CDR3 nucleotides: TGTGCCAGCACCCCAGGGGGGGCCGGCCACGAGCAGTACTTC.

V gene TRBV3-1 combines with J gene TRBJ1-5, with 7 nucleotides matching TRBD1. V dropped 5 bases and J dropped 6; count of bases not matched to a gene: 7. CDR1 is LGHDT and CDR2 is YNNKEL in the germline V gene (reference sequence). The CDR3 totals 14 residues. The CDR3 coding sequence is TGTGCCAGCAGCTCCTCGACAGGGCGTCAGCCCCAGCATTTT. It codes for CASSSSTGRQPQHF. The complete variable domain, with remaining parts taken from reference TRBV3-1 and TRBJ1-5, reads DTAVSQTPKYLVTQMGNDKSIKCEQNLGHDTMYWYKQDSKKFLKIMFSYNNKELIINETVPNRFSPKSPDKAHLNLHINSLELGDSAVYFCASSSSTGRQPQHFGDGTRLSIL.

The V gene is TRBV5-1, the J gene TRBJ1-2; 9 bases match TRBD1. V shed 4 bases and J 8 bases; nucleotides not matched to a gene: 15. Germline lookup yields CDR1 SGHRS and CDR2 YFSETQ. The CDR3 is 16 residues long. In DNA form, the CDR3 reads TGCGCCAGCAGCCTGGGCGGGACAGGGCCCCTTCGGGGCTACACCTTC. It yields the protein CASSLGGTGPLRGYTF.

The chain joins TRBV11-2 to TRBJ1-2, with 9 bases lining up with TRBD1. This CDR3 comprises 13 residues. V lost 3 bases to trimming and J lost 7 bases; unmatched junction nucleotides: 3. CDR1 is SGHAT, CDR2 FQNNGV, per germline. The CDR3 here is CASSFSDRGGYTF. The CDR3 DNA reads TGTGCCAGCAGCTTCTCGGACAGGGGTGGCTACACCTTC.

This clonotype was counted ten times or more. V and J are TRBV28 and TRBJ1-5; 8 bases fit TRBD1. CDR3 length equals 18 residues. Germline trimming cut 4 bases from V and 3 bases from J; bases unmatched to any gene: 14. From germline, CDR1 is MDHEN and CDR2 SYDVKM. CDR3 bases: TGTGCCAGCAGTTACGCAACTTTCAGGGGGCCGGACAATCAGCCCCAGCATTTT. Its protein product is CASSYATFRGPDNQPQHF. Based on the CDR3 plus reference TRBV28 and TRBJ1-5, the full variable domain is DVKVTQSSRYLVKRTGEKVFLECVQDMDHENMFWYRQDPGLGLRLIYFSYDVKMKEKGDIPEGYSVSREKKERFSLILESASTNQTSMYLCASSYATFRGPDNQPQHFGDGTRLSIL.

This clonotype was found many times. The genes are TRBV20-1 and TRBJ2-7; no reliable D call. The CDR3 spans 13 residues. Germline values: CDR1 DFQATT, CDR2 SNEGSKA (reference sequence). V shed 3 bases and J shed 7 bases, with 16 bases lying between them. The CDR3 sequence is CSARVPPREEQYF. CDR3 coding DNA: TGCAGTGCTAGGGTACCTCCACGAGAGGAGCAGTACTTC.

The V gene is TRBV19, the J gene TRBJ2-5; TRBD2 matches 10 bases. The length of the CDR3 is 17 residues. From germline, CDR1 is LNHDA and CDR2 SQIVND (reference sequence). The trim removed 2 bases at V and 1 base at J, leaving 7 bases unmatched. This CDR3 is CASSIYLASGGQETQYF. In DNA, the CDR3 is TGTGCCAGTAGTATATATTTGGCTAGCGGGGGCCAAGAGACCCAGTACTTC.

The chain is built from TRBV4-1 and TRBJ1-1; perhaps TRBD1 as D (6 bases). Trimming took 0 bases from V and 5 from J, leaving 16 bases between them. The CDR3 runs to 16 residues. In germline, CDR1 is MGHRA, CDR2 YSYEKL. The CDR3 nucleotides are TGCGCCAGCAGCCAAGATGGAGGGGGGCGGGGGACTGAAGCTTTCTTT. Translation: CASSQDGGGRGTEAFF.

The genes are TRBV4-1 and TRBJ2-5; possibly TRBD1 for D (6 bases). The CDR3 is 16 residues long. Germline V CDR1 and CDR2: MGHRA, YSYEKL. Trimming stripped 0 bases from V and 2 bases from J, with 13 bases between. The CDR3 loop reads CASSQEVRQGQETQYF. The DNA for the CDR3 is TGCGCCAGCAGCCAAGAAGTGAGGCAGGGGCAAGAGACCCAGTACTTC.